The entry below describes one T cell receptor (beta chain). Other DNA sequences in this sample translate to the same CDR3. The record originates from a study of blood T cell repertoires in COVID-19. Original handling: Estimation of nucleated cell counts was performed using reference gene primer amplification. The repertoire was sequenced with immunoSEQ multiplex PCR; TCRdb's copy has only in-frame clones and lacks some. The V and J calls and clone size come from that table; D and trimming were worked out from the DNA. Of fewer than 400,000 clones listed, more than 85% are singletons. The length of the CDR3 is 13 residues. The V end was cut by 4 bases, the J end by 1 base, with 6 bases between.

This receptor was taken from a human donor in a cohort sampled during active COVID-19. V is TRBV12-3 or TRBV12-4 and J is TRBJ2-3; TRBD2 might be the D (5 bases). Sample: peripheral blood. The CDR3 loop reads CASSSRGTDTQYF. The CDR3 bases are TGTGCCAGCAGTTCGAGGGGCACAGATACGCAGTATTTT.